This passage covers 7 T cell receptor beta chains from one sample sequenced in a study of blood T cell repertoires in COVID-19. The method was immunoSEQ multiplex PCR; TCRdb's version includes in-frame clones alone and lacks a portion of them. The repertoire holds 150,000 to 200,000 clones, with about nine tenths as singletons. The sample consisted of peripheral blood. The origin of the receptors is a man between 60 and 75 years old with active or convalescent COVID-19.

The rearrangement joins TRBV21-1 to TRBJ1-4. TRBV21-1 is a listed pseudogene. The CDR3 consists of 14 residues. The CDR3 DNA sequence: TGTGCCAGCAGCAAAGTAGAGGGTTGGGAAAAACTGTTTTTT. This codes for CASSKVEGWEKLFF.

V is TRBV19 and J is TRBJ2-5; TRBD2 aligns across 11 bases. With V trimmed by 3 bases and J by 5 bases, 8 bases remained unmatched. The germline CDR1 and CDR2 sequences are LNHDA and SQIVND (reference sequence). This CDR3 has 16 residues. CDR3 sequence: CASSMGSGRAGETQYF. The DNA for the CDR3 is TGTGCCAGTAGTATGGGTAGCGGGAGGGCTGGGGAGACCCAGTACTTC.

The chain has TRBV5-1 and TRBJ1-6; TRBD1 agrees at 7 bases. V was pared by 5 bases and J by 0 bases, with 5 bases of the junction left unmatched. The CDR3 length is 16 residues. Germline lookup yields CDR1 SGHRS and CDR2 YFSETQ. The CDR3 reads CASRETGFSYNSPLHF. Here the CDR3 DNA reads TGCGCCAGCAGAGAGACAGGGTTCTCCTATAATTCACCCCTCCACTTT.

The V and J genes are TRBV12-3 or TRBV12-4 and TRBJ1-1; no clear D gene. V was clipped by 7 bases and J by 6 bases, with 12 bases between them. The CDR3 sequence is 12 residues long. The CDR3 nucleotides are TGTGCCAGCACCCGATGGGGAGCTGAAGCTTTCTTT. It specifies CASTRWGAEAFF.

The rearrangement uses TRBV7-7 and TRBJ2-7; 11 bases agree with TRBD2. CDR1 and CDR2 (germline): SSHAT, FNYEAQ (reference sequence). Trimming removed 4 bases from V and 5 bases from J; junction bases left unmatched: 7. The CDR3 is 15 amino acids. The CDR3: CASSSVAGGIHEQYF. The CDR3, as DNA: TGTGCCAGCAGCTCCGTAGCGGGAGGGATCCACGAGCAGTACTTC.

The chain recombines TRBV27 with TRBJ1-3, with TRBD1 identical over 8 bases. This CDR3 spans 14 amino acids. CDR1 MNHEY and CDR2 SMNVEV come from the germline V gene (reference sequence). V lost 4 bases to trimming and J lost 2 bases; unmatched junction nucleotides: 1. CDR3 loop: CASSSDRAGNTIYF. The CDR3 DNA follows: TGTGCCAGCAGTTCGGACAGGGCTGGAAACACCATATATTTT.

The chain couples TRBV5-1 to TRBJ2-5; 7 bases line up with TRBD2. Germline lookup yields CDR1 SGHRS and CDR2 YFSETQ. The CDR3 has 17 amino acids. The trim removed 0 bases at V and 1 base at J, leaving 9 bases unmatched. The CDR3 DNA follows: TGCGCCAGCAGCTTGGGTTTCGGCGGGGGAGTCCAAGAGACCCAGTACTTC. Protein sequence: CASSLGFGGGVQETQYF. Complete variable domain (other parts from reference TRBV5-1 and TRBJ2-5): KAGVTQTPRYLIKTRGQQVTLSCSPISGHRSVSWYQQTPGQGLQFLFEYFSETQRNKGNFPGRFSGRQFSNSRSEMNVSTLELGDSALYLCASSLGFGGGVQETQYFGPGTRLLVL.